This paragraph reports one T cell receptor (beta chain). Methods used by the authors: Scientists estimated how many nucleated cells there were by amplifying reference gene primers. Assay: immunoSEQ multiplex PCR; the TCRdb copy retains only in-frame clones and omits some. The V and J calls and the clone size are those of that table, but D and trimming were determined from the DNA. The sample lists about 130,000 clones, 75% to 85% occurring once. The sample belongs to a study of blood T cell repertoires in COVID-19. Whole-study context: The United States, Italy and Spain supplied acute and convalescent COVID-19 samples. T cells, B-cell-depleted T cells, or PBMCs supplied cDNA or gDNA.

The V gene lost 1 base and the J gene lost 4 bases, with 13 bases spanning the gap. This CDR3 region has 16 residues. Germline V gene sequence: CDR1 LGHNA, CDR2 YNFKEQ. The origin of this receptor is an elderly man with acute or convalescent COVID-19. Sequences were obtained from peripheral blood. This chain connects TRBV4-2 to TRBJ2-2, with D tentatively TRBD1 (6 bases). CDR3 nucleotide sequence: TGTGCCAGCAGCCAAGGAGGCAGGGGTGGCACCGGGGAGCTGTTTTTT. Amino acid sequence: CASSQGGRGGTGELFF.